Presented here are 14 T cell receptor beta chains from one specimen sequenced in a study of early T cells in non-severe SARS-CoV-2 infection. TCRdb reprocessed the 5' RACE reads via MiXCR and lists one record per CDR3 protein. The top ten hold more than 25% of the sample, which has 35,000 to 40,000 distinct CDR3 sequences, 5.8% seen once. The sample taken for sequencing was whole blood. Receptors originate from an adult who was a healthcare worker with PCR-confirmed SARS-CoV-2 infection or an uninfected control (not recorded which).

DNA of the CDR3: TGTGCCAGCAGCCTGACGGGGCTCACAGATACGCAGTATTTT. Protein product: CASSLTGLTDTQYF. V gene TRBV7-3 combines with J gene TRBJ2-3, with D perhaps given as TRBD1 or TRBD2 (5 bases each). The CDR3 length is 14 residues. Trimming removed 5 bases from V and 2 bases from J, with 11 bases in between. Germline values: CDR1 SGHTA, CDR2 FQGTGA.

This clonotype was recorded many times. One junction end does not reproduce the germline sequence, and a read error may be involved. This rearrangement joins TRBV7-9 to TRBJ2-5, with TRBD2 identical over 11 bases. The CDR3 totals 15 residues. Germline assignment: CDR1 SEHNR and CDR2 FQNEAQ (reference sequence). The CDR3 region is CASSLGLAGQETQYF. CDR3 bases: TGTGCCAGCAGTTTAGGACTAGCGGGTCAAGAGACCCAGTACTTC.

This clonotype was detected a few times. CDR3 nucleotide sequence: TGCAGCGGCCGAGGGGGGGGTGGTGAGCAGTTCTTC. Amino acid sequence: CSGRGGGGEQFF. The chain is built from TRBV29-1 and TRBJ2-1; D might be TRBD2 (7 bases). CDR3 size: 12 residues. V gave up 7 bases and J gave up 9 bases, with 16 bases separating them. Per germline, CDR1 SQVTM and CDR2 ANQGSEA.

This clonotype came up many times. J is TRBJ1-2 and V is TRBV19; D is possibly TRBD1 (5 bases). Germline V gene data show CDR1 as LNHDA and CDR2 as SQIVND (reference sequence). The CDR3 is made up of 14 amino acids. Trimming cost V 6 bases and J 6 bases, with 17 bases left between them. CDR3 in amino acids: CASRAPGQRHGYTF. The CDR3 DNA follows: TGTGCCAGTAGGGCCCCGGGGCAGAGACATGGCTACACCTTC.

At least ten counts were recorded for this clonotype. The rearrangement links TRBV12-5 to TRBJ2-2, with D maybe TRBD1 (5 bases). The V end lost 4 bases, the J end lost 4 bases, and 10 bases lay between the germline ends. This CDR3 has 14 residues. Looked up from germline, CDR1 is LGHNT and CDR2 is FRNRAP. The CDR3: CASGSQGTTGELFF. CDR3 coding DNA: TGTGCTAGTGGTTCGCAGGGAACCACCGGGGAGCTGTTTTTT. Based on the CDR3 plus reference TRBV12-5 and TRBJ2-2, the full variable domain is DARVTQTPRHKVTEMGQEVTMRCQPILGHNTVFWYRQTMMQGLELLAYFRNRAPLDDSGMPKDRFSAEMPDATLATLKIQPSEPRDSAVYFCASGSQGTTGELFFGEGSRLTVL.

This clonotype was detected many times. The genes are TRBV20-1 and TRBJ1-1; D gene uncertain. The germline V gene encodes CDR1 DFQATT and CDR2 SNEGSKA (reference sequence). The CDR3 has 15 amino acids. V was shortened by 2 bases and J by 4 bases, with 17 bases between the two germline ends. The CDR3 DNA sequence: TGCAGTGCTAGAACAGACTCTTCCTGGGGCACTGAAGCTTTCTTT. It is translated as CSARTDSSWGTEAFF.

This clonotype has at least ten counts. This chain connects TRBV13 to TRBJ2-5; the match to TRBD2 covers 13 bases. V lost 5 bases to trimming and J lost 3 bases; unmatched junction nucleotides: 12. Germline CDR1 PRHDT, CDR2 FYEKMQ (reference sequence). The CDR3 loop spans 18 amino acids. CDR3 in DNA: TGTGCCAGCAGCGCCCGACTAGCGGGAGGCCTGTATGAAGAGACCCAGTACTTC. This gives the protein CASSARLAGGLYEETQYF.

Many counts were recorded for this clonotype. The chain carries TRBV25-1 and TRBJ2-7, with D perhaps matching TRBD1 or TRBD2 (5 bases each). Germline V lookup: CDR1 MGHDK, CDR2 SYGVNS. CDR3 size: 15 residues. V lost 2 bases and J 7 bases, leaving 18 bases between the germline ends. The CDR3: CASSEEGQGKNEQYF. The CDR3 DNA follows: TGTGCCAGCAGTGAAGAGGGTCAGGGAAAGAATGAGCAGTACTTC.

This clonotype was seen at least ten times. J is TRBJ1-5 and V is TRBV6-2 or TRBV6-3; a weak D match, TRBD1 (5 bases). The germline V gene has CDR1 MNHEY and CDR2 SVGEGT. This CDR3 spans 14 amino acids. The V gene lost 0 bases and the J gene lost 3 bases, with 6 bases spanning the gap. The CDR3 DNA is TGTGCCAGCAGTTACTCGACAGACAATCAGCCCCAGCATTTT. Amino acids: CASSYSTDNQPQHF.

At least ten counts were recorded for this clonotype. This chain uses TRBV28 with TRBJ2-7; D could derive from TRBD1 or TRBD2 (7 bases each). CDR1 and CDR2 from the germline V gene are MDHEN and SYDVKM. The CDR3 consists of 15 residues. Trimming shortened V by 3 bases and J by 4 bases, and 16 bases separated the two germline ends. The CDR3 here is CASSLRGTASYEQYF. CDR3 bases: TGTGCCAGCAGTTTGCGGGGGACAGCGAGTTACGAGCAGTACTTC.

This clonotype appeared many times. V is TRBV5-6 and J is TRBJ1-2; D remains ambiguous. The CDR3 sequence is 12 residues long. V lost 2 bases and J lost 7, with 9 bases in between. Germline loops: CDR1 SGHDT, CDR2 YYEEEE. CDR3 DNA: TGTGCCAGCAGCTTATCACGGTCTGGCTACACCTTC. Encoded protein: CASSLSRSGYTF.

Many counts were recorded for this clonotype. CDR3 sequence (DNA): TGTGCCTGGAGTACTGGAGAGACCCAGTACTTC. It translates to CAWSTGETQYF. The chain uses TRBV30 and TRBJ2-5; no reliable D call. This CDR3 is built from 11 residues. V shed 2 bases and J shed 4 bases, with 5 bases lying between them. From germline, CDR1 is GTSNPN and CDR2 SVGIG (reference sequence).

This clonotype was counted many times. The chain uses TRBV29-1 and TRBJ2-1; D may be TRBD1 or TRBD2 (5 bases each). This CDR3 comprises 13 residues. Trimming stripped 6 bases from V and 8 bases from J, with 17 bases between. Germline V gives CDR1 SQVTM, CDR2 ANQGSEA. The CDR3: CSVGTPRWYEQFF. The CDR3 DNA reads TGCAGCGTGGGGACCCCTCGGTGGTATGAGCAGTTCTTC.

This clonotype occurred many times. The chain joins TRBV27 to TRBJ2-3; the D gene is possibly TRBD2 (7 bases). Germline CDR1 and CDR2: MNHEY and SMNVEV (reference sequence). The CDR3 sequence is 15 residues long. The V end was cut by 6 bases, the J end by 3 bases, with 16 bases between. The CDR3 loop is CASRLGGVSTDTQYF. The DNA of the CDR3 is TGTGCCAGCAGGCTAGGGGGGGTTTCGACAGATACGCAGTATTTT.